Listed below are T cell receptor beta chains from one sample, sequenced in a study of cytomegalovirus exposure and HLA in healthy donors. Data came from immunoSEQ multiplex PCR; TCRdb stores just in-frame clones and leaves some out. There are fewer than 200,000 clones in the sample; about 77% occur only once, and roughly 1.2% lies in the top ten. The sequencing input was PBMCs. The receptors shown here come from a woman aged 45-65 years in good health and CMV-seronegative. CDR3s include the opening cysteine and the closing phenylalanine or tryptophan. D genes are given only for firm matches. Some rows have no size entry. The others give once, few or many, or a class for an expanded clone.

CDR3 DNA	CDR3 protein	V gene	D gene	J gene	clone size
TGTGCCAGCAGCTTAGTAGGGACAGTATTATTGAATGAGCAGTTCTTC	CASSLVGTVLLNEQFF	TRBV7-2	TRBD1	TRBJ2-1	.
TGTGCCAGCAGCCTCAGGGGCCCGGCGGATACGCAGTATTTT	CASSLRGPADTQYF	TRBV11-3	.	TRBJ2-3	.
TGTGCCAGCAGCTTGGGGGCGGGGGGGTCCACAGATACGCAGTATTTT	CASSLGAGGSTDTQYF	TRBV5-8	TRBD2	TRBJ2-3	.
TGTGCCAGCAGCATCGTAGGGGACTCCTACGAGCAGTACTTC	CASSIVGDSYEQYF	TRBV5-4	.	TRBJ2-7	.
TGTGCTAGTGGTTTGACTAGATCCTACAATGAGCAGTTCTTC	CASGLTRSYNEQFF	TRBV12-5	.	TRBJ2-1	.
TGTGCCAGTAGTATGACAGGGGGCGCGAACTATGGCTACACCTTC	CASSMTGGANYGYTF	TRBV19	TRBD1	TRBJ1-2	once
TGTGCCAGCTCACCAATAGTTGGAGAGACCCAGTACTTC	CASSPIVGETQYF	TRBV18	.	TRBJ2-5	.
TGTGCCAGCAGCATGCCGGGACTAGCGATAACCGGGGAGCTGTTTTTT	CASSMPGLAITGELFF	TRBV11-3	TRBD2	TRBJ2-2	.
TGTGCCAGCAGCTTAGCGGGCAGGGGATATGGCTACACCTTC	CASSLAGRGYGYTF	TRBV7-2	.	TRBJ1-2	.
TGTGCCAGCAGCGGGGGGGGAGTCAATGAGCAGTTCTTC	CASSGGGVNEQFF	TRBV9	TRBD2	TRBJ2-1	few
TGTGCCAGTAGTTTAACCGGGACTACCTACGAGCAGTACTTC	CASSLTGTTYEQYF	TRBV19	TRBD2	TRBJ2-7	.
TGTGCCGGCATTTCGAGGGGGGGGACTGAAGCTTTCTTT	CAGISRGGTEAFF	TRBV6-6	.	TRBJ1-1	.
TGTGCCAGTAGTATGGGACAGGGGCCCCAAGAGACCCAGTACTTC	CASSMGQGPQETQYF	TRBV19	TRBD1	TRBJ2-5	.
TGTGCCAGCAGCTTAATGGGGACTTCCAATGAGCAGTTCTTC	CASSLMGTSNEQFF	TRBV7-2	.	TRBJ2-1	.
TGTGCCAGCAGGGAGGGGTCCCCGGGGACTGAAGCTTTCTTT	CASREGSPGTEAFF	TRBV2	.	TRBJ1-1	.
TGTGCCAGCACCCGAGCAGGGAACGCTTTCTTT	CASTRAGNAFF	TRBV6-5	.	TRBJ1-1	few
TGTGCCAGTAGTACCACCACCGGGGAGGCTTTCTTT	CASSTTTGEAFF	TRBV19	.	TRBJ1-1	once
TGTGCCTGGGACAGGGGGACTAATGAAAAACTGTTTTTT	CAWDRGTNEKLFF	TRBV30	TRBD1	TRBJ1-4	.
TGTGCCAGCCTGGCTAGCGGATACGAGCAGTACTTC	CASLASGYEQYF	TRBV21-1	.	TRBJ2-7	.
TGTGCCGGCAGCTTACGGGACAAAGTGACCGGGGAGCTGTTTTTT	CAGSLRDKVTGELFF	TRBV7-8	.	TRBJ2-2	.
TGTGCCAGCAGCAAAGCAAGCGGGAGGGATGATGAGCAGTTCTTC	CASSKASGRDDEQFF	TRBV21-1	.	TRBJ2-1	.
TGTGCCAGCAGTTCACGCAGGGTATTGGTACTGCCTAACTATGGCTACACCTTC	CASSSRRVLVLPNYGYTF	TRBV28	.	TRBJ1-2	.
TGTGCCAGCAGCCGAACAGGGGATCTCTACAATGAGCAGTTCTTC	CASSRTGDLYNEQFF	TRBV7-2	TRBD1	TRBJ2-1	.
TGTGCCAGTCAGGGGGCTACTAATGAAAAACTGTTTTTT	CASQGATNEKLFF	TRBV28	TRBD1	TRBJ1-4	few
TGTGCCAGCAGCCGCTCGACGCGGAACTCTGGAAACACCATATATTTT	CASSRSTRNSGNTIYF	TRBV7-2	.	TRBJ1-3	.
TGTGCCAGCAGCTCCAGTAACGGCAGGGAGGTTTACGGCTACACCTTC	CASSSSNGREVYGYTF	TRBV7-9	.	TRBJ1-2	.
TGTGCCAGCAGCTGGAGGCCGGGGTGGACGGAGACCCAGTACTTC	CASSWRPGWTETQYF	TRBV7-3	.	TRBJ2-5	.
TGTGCCAGCAGCGTAGCCGGGGAGTTTACCTACGAGCAGTACTTC	CASSVAGEFTYEQYF	TRBV9	.	TRBJ2-7	.
TGTGCCAGCCGGGGCAGGGGTCAGGCGGAGACCCAGTACTTC	CASRGRGQAETQYF	TRBV7-2	.	TRBJ2-5	.
TGTGCCAGCAGCCGGGACAGGGTACCCAATGAGCAGTTCTTC	CASSRDRVPNEQFF	TRBV7-2	TRBD1	TRBJ2-1	.